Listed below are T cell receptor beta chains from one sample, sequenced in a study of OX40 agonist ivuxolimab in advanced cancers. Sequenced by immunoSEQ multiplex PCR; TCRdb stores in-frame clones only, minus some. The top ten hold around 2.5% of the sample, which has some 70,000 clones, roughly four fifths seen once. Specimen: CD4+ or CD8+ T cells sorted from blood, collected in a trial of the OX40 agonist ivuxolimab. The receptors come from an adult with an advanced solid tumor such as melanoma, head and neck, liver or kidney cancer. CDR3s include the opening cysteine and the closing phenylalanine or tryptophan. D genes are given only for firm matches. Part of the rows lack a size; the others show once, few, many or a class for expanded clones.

DNA: TGTGCCAGCAGCTTAGAAGGAGCATCCGGGGAGCTGTTTTTT; CDR3: CASSLEGASGELFF; V: TRBV11-2; size: .; J: TRBJ2-2; length: 14; D: .
DNA: TGTGCCAGCAGCCAAGTGGGACGGAGAGGGGGCTACACCTTC; CDR3: CASSQVGRRGGYTF; V: TRBV7-6; size: .; J: TRBJ1-2; length: 14; D: .
DNA: TGTGCCAGTAGTAGGAGGGCCCGAATGAACACTGAAGCTTTCTTT; CDR3: CASSRRARMNTEAFF; V: TRBV19; size: .; J: TRBJ1-1; length: 15; D: .
DNA: TGTGCCAGCAGTTTGGGGGGACAGGGGGGTGATGAAAAACTGTTTTTT; CDR3: CASSLGGQGGDEKLFF; V: TRBV28; size: .; J: TRBJ1-4; length: 16; D: TRBD1
DNA: TGTGCCAGCAGCCCCAGCGGGGGGACCTACGAGCAGTACTTC; CDR3: CASSPSGGTYEQYF; V: TRBV7-2; size: .; J: TRBJ2-7; length: 14; D: TRBD2
DNA: TGTGCCAGCAGCCGGAGGGCGGGAGGGCCCAATGAGCAGTTCTTC; CDR3: CASSRRAGGPNEQFF; V: TRBV4-2; size: .; J: TRBJ2-1; length: 15; D: TRBD2
DNA: TGTGCCAGCAGCTTCCGGGGAGCGGGTCGCACAGATACGCAGTATTTT; CDR3: CASSFRGAGRTDTQYF; V: TRBV7-9; size: .; J: TRBJ2-3; length: 16; D: .
DNA: TGTGCCAGTAGTCGATCAGGGGGGTCCTACGAGCAGTACTTC; CDR3: CASSRSGGSYEQYF; V: TRBV19; size: .; J: TRBJ2-7; length: 14; D: .
DNA: TGCGCCAGCAGCGGAACCGGGACTAGCCCAGATACGCAGTATTTT; CDR3: CASSGTGTSPDTQYF; V: TRBV5-1; size: .; J: TRBJ2-3; length: 15; D: TRBD2
DNA: TGTGCCAGCAGGGGGACAGAAGAAGAGACCCAGTACTTC; CDR3: CASRGTEEETQYF; V: TRBV2; size: .; J: TRBJ2-5; length: 13; D: TRBD1
DNA: TGTGCCAGCAGCTTAGGAGCAGTCACCGGGGAGCTGTTTTTT; CDR3: CASSLGAVTGELFF; V: TRBV7-6; size: .; J: TRBJ2-2; length: 14; D: .
DNA: TGTGCCAGCAGCTTAGCGGGCGGCTACGAGCAGTACTTC; CDR3: CASSLAGGYEQYF; V: TRBV7-7; size: .; J: TRBJ2-7; length: 13; D: .
DNA: TGCGCCAGCAGCACCAGGGGCCAGGGCTACACCTTC; CDR3: CASSTRGQGYTF; V: TRBV5-1; size: few; J: TRBJ1-2; length: 12; D: .
DNA: TGTGCCAGCAGCTTGCAAGGGGGAAGCGAACAGCCCCAGCATTTT; CDR3: CASSLQGGSEQPQHF; V: TRBV5-6; size: .; J: TRBJ1-5; length: 15; D: .
DNA: TGTGCCAGCCAATTGGCGGGAGGCACAGATACGCAGTATTTT; CDR3: CASQLAGGTDTQYF; V: TRBV6-5; size: once; J: TRBJ2-3; length: 14; D: TRBD2
DNA: TGCGCCAGCAGCCGAGAGGGACAGGCTGGAGAGACCCAGTACTTC; CDR3: CASSREGQAGETQYF; V: TRBV4-3; size: .; J: TRBJ2-5; length: 15; D: TRBD1
DNA: TGTGCCTGGGAGCCGGGACTTTCGGGATCCTACGAGCAGTACTTC; CDR3: CAWEPGLSGSYEQYF; V: TRBV30; size: .; J: TRBJ2-7; length: 15; D: .
DNA: TGTGCCAGTAGTCTAGCCCGGCGCGATGAGCAGTTCTTC; CDR3: CASSLARRDEQFF; V: TRBV19; size: .; J: TRBJ2-1; length: 13; D: .
DNA: TGTGCCAGCAGCTTAGCGAGAACCGGGGAGCTGTTTTTT; CDR3: CASSLARTGELFF; V: TRBV7-6; size: once; J: TRBJ2-2; length: 13; D: .
DNA: TGTGCCAGCAGTGAAGCCGGGGGCGGTGAGCAGTTCTTC; CDR3: CASSEAGGGEQFF; V: TRBV2; size: .; J: TRBJ2-1; length: 13; D: .
DNA: TGTGCCACCAGCAGAGATCTACCGGGACTAGCCCGTACTTACGAGCAGTACTTC; CDR3: CATSRDLPGLARTYEQYF; V: TRBV15; size: .; J: TRBJ2-7; length: 18; D: TRBD2
DNA: TGTGCCAGCAGACCCTCCCCGGGCGGGAACTATGGCTACACCTTC; CDR3: CASRPSPGGNYGYTF; V: TRBV5-4; size: .; J: TRBJ1-2; length: 15; D: .
DNA: TGCGCCAGCAGCTTGGGACAGACTCCGAATACCGCCTACGAGCAGTACTTC; CDR3: CASSLGQTPNTAYEQYF; V: TRBV5-1; size: .; J: TRBJ2-7; length: 17; D: .
DNA: TGTGCCAGCAGCCCTGCGAGAACAGATACGCAGTATTTT; CDR3: CASSPARTDTQYF; V: TRBV7-3; size: .; J: TRBJ2-3; length: 13; D: .
DNA: TGTGCCAGCATGCTAGGGGGGATCAATGAGCAGTTCTTC; CDR3: CASMLGGINEQFF; V: TRBV6-6; size: few; J: TRBJ2-1; length: 13; D: .
DNA: TGTGCCAGCAGCTGGCGTTTCGACGAGCAGTACTTC; CDR3: CASSWRFDEQYF; V: TRBV6-6; size: .; J: TRBJ2-7; length: 12; D: .
DNA: TGTGCCAGCTCACCTACCCGGGACAGCTTAGACGACGAGCAGTACTTC; CDR3: CASSPTRDSLDDEQYF; V: TRBV18; size: .; J: TRBJ2-7; length: 16; D: TRBD1
DNA: TGCAGCGTTGAACCCAGGGGATTTGGTGGCTACACCTTC; CDR3: CSVEPRGFGGYTF; V: TRBV29-1; size: .; J: TRBJ1-2; length: 13; D: .
DNA: TGTGCCAGCAGTGAAGGGCTAGCGGGAGGGCGTACAGATACGCAGTATTTT; CDR3: CASSEGLAGGRTDTQYF; V: TRBV2; size: .; J: TRBJ2-3; length: 17; D: TRBD2
DNA: TGTGCCAGCAGCTTAACGTCTAGCGGGCTCTACGAGCAGTACTTC; CDR3: CASSLTSSGLYEQYF; V: TRBV7-3; size: few; J: TRBJ2-7; length: 15; D: TRBD2
DNA: TGTGCCACCAGCAGACGTGACCTCGCCAATGAGCAGTTCTTC; CDR3: CATSRRDLANEQFF; V: TRBV15; size: .; J: TRBJ2-1; length: 14; D: .
DNA: TGTGCCAGCAGTTACTCAGTATCCGGAAACACCATATATTTT; CDR3: CASSYSVSGNTIYF; V: TRBV6-5; size: few; J: TRBJ1-3; length: 14; D: .
DNA: TGTGCCATTCTAGCGGGAGTCAGCACAGATACGCAGTATTTT; CDR3: CAILAGVSTDTQYF; V: TRBV10-3; size: .; J: TRBJ2-3; length: 14; D: TRBD2
DNA: TGTGCCAGCAGTTACCGTGCGACAGGGGAAGAGACCCAGTACTTC; CDR3: CASSYRATGEETQYF; V: TRBV6-6; size: .; J: TRBJ2-5; length: 15; D: TRBD1
DNA: TGTGCCAGCAGTTCCGGACTAGATGTTGAGCAGTTCTTC; CDR3: CASSSGLDVEQFF; V: TRBV6-5; size: .; J: TRBJ2-1; length: 13; D: TRBD2
DNA: TGTGCCACCGGACTAGCGGGAGTTCGCACCGGGGAGCTGTTTTTT; CDR3: CATGLAGVRTGELFF; V: TRBV15; size: .; J: TRBJ2-2; length: 15; D: TRBD2
DNA: TGTGCCAGCAGCTTTGGGTGGGGGTCCTCCTACAATGAGCAGTTCTTC; CDR3: CASSFGWGSSYNEQFF; V: TRBV7-8; size: .; J: TRBJ2-1; length: 16; D: .
DNA: TGTGCCAGCAGCTTCGAGCGGACCGCCTACAATGAGCAGTTCTTC; CDR3: CASSFERTAYNEQFF; V: TRBV5-4; size: .; J: TRBJ2-1; length: 15; D: .
DNA: TGTGCCATTACTAGCGGGAGACCTCAAGAGACCCAGTACTTC; CDR3: CAITSGRPQETQYF; V: TRBV10-3; size: .; J: TRBJ2-5; length: 14; D: TRBD2
DNA: TGTGCCAGCAGTGGTTCCGCGGGACAGGGGGCCACCCGCATCTCCTACGAGCAGTACTTC; CDR3: CASSGSAGQGATRISYEQYF; V: TRBV6-1; size: .; J: TRBJ2-7; length: 20; D: TRBD1
DNA: TGTGCCAGCAGTTACTTCGGGGCCGGGACTGAAGCTTTCTTT; CDR3: CASSYFGAGTEAFF; V: TRBV6-5; size: .; J: TRBJ1-1; length: 14; D: .
DNA: TGCGCCAGCAGCCCGGGGGGGGAGGTTTTTGATGAGCAGTTCTTC; CDR3: CASSPGGEVFDEQFF; V: TRBV4-3; size: .; J: TRBJ2-1; length: 15; D: TRBD2
DNA: TGCGCCAGCAATGCCGCCAGGGATGAGACCCAGTACTTC; CDR3: CASNAARDETQYF; V: TRBV4-1; size: .; J: TRBJ2-5; length: 13; D: .
DNA: TGTGCCAGCAGCCGGGAACCAGTCGGACGGCGATATGGCTACACCTTC; CDR3: CASSREPVGRRYGYTF; V: TRBV5-4; size: few; J: TRBJ1-2; length: 16; D: .
DNA: TGTGCCAGCAGTTTATCAATACGGATTGAGCAGTTCTTC; CDR3: CASSLSIRIEQFF; V: TRBV28; size: .; J: TRBJ2-1; length: 13; D: .
DNA: TGTGCCAGCAGTCCGGGGACAGGGGGTCAAAGAAACACCATATATTTT; CDR3: CASSPGTGGQRNTIYF; V: TRBV28; size: .; J: TRBJ1-3; length: 16; D: TRBD1
DNA: TGTGCCAGCAGTGAGGATCTGGGAGAGCAGTACTTC; CDR3: CASSEDLGEQYF; V: TRBV2; size: .; J: TRBJ2-7; length: 12; D: .
DNA: TGTGCCAGCAGTTTATTTTACGCGCTGGAGACCCAGTACTTC; CDR3: CASSLFYALETQYF; V: TRBV27; size: .; J: TRBJ2-5; length: 14; D: .
DNA: TGCAGCGTAAACCAGGGATCCTACGAGCAGTACTTC; CDR3: CSVNQGSYEQYF; V: TRBV29-1; size: .; J: TRBJ2-7; length: 12; D: .
DNA: TGTGCCAGCAGCTTAACTAGCGGGAGTCGCAATGAGCAGTTCTTC; CDR3: CASSLTSGSRNEQFF; V: TRBV11-1; size: .; J: TRBJ2-1; length: 15; D: TRBD2
DNA: TGTGCCCCTAGGGGGGAGTTTGACTACAATGAGCAGTTCTTC; CDR3: CAPRGEFDYNEQFF; V: TRBV19; size: .; J: TRBJ2-1; length: 14; D: .
DNA: TGTGCCAGTAGTATTGGGGGACAGGGTAGAATTAGCTCCTACAATGAGCAGTTCTTC; CDR3: CASSIGGQGRISSYNEQFF; V: TRBV19; size: .; J: TRBJ2-1; length: 19; D: TRBD1
DNA: TGTGCCAGCAGCTTGCAGCAGGAGACTTATAGCAATCAGCCCCAGCATTTT; CDR3: CASSLQQETYSNQPQHF; V: TRBV5-6; size: .; J: TRBJ1-5; length: 17; D: .
DNA: TGTGCCAGCCTAACCAAGAAGAGGGGTGCCACTGAAGCTTTCTTT; CDR3: CASLTKKRGATEAFF; V: TRBV28; size: .; J: TRBJ1-1; length: 15; D: .
DNA: TGTGCCAGCAGCTTAGTCAGTACGCAGTATTTT; CDR3: CASSLVSTQYF; V: TRBV7-9; size: .; J: TRBJ2-3; length: 11; D: .
DNA: TGTGCCAGTAGTAGTCTCGCTGACAGGGGGGTTGTCTATGGCTACACCTTC; CDR3: CASSSLADRGVVYGYTF; V: TRBV19; size: once; J: TRBJ1-2; length: 17; D: TRBD1
DNA: TGTGCCAGCAGCGTAGGAGGGTTTACAGATACGCAGTATTTT; CDR3: CASSVGGFTDTQYF; V: TRBV9; size: .; J: TRBJ2-3; length: 14; D: .
DNA: TGTGCCAGCAGTTTGTCCCGGGACAGGAATCAGCCCCAGCATTTT; CDR3: CASSLSRDRNQPQHF; V: TRBV5-6; size: few; J: TRBJ1-5; length: 15; D: TRBD1
DNA: TGTGCCAGCAGACCCAGGGGCACAGATACGCAGTATTTT; CDR3: CASRPRGTDTQYF; V: TRBV6-6; size: once; J: TRBJ2-3; length: 13; D: .